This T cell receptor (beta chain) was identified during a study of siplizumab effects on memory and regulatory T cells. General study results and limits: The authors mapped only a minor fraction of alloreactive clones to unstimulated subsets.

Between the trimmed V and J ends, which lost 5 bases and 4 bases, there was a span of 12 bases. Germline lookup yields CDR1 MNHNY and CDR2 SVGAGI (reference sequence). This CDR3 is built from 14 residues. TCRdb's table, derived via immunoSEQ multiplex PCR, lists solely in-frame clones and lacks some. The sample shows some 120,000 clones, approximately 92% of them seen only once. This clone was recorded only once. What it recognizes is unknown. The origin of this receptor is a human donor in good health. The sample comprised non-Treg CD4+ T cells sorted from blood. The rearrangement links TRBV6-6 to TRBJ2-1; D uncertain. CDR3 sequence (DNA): TGTGCCAGCAGTCTTACAATGGGTTACAATGAGCAGTTCTTC. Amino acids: CASSLTMGYNEQFF.